This TCR beta chain appears in the sequencing data of a study of T cell repertoires in cytomegalovirus infection. Concerning this clonotype: Antigen specificity is unknown.

In TCRdb, the reads were re-called with MiXCR into one record per CDR3 protein. This sample carries approximately 70,000 distinct CDR3 sequences, under 25% of them seen once, and the ten largest clones take 60% to 80%. Trimming removed 6 bases from V and 6 bases from J, with 12 bases in between. Germline CDR1 and CDR2: SQVTM and ANQGSEA. The CDR3 sequence is 11 residues long. The J gene is TRBJ2-7, the V gene TRBV29-1; D is perhaps TRBD2 (5 bases). The receptor was isolated from a human donor in good health (CMV status not recorded). Some clones in this sample may be carry-over from other donors' samples. The specimen sequenced was PBMCs, sequenced either directly or after in vitro stimulation (not recorded which). This CDR3 is CSVVEVSEQYF. CDR3 DNA: TGCAGCGTCGTGGAGGTCAGCGAGCAGTACTTC.